The rows below give T cell receptor beta chains drawn from one sample of a study of T cells in Graves' hyperthyroidism and ophthalmopathy. Via MiXCR, TCRdb re-called the multiplex PCR reads, giving one row per CDR3 protein. The table shows some 600,000 distinct CDR3 sequences, with around 13% occurring only once. Input material: blood. Receptors originate from a woman between 25 and 40 years old with Graves' hyperthyroidism that later progressed to Graves' ophthalmopathy. The CDR3 runs from the conserved cysteine through the conserved F or W. The order of the fields is V gene, clone size, D gene, J gene, CDR3 protein, CDR3 DNA. The D gene is left open where the match is weak. Size is stated for part of the rows, as once, few or many counts, or as a class when the clone is expanded.

>TRBV20-1|many|.|TRBJ1-5
CSARDPGAGVQPQHF
TGCAGTGCTAGAGATCCGGGGGCAGGGGTTCAGCCCCAGCATTTT
>TRBV11-2|many|.|TRBJ2-1
CASSLEFTNEQFF
TGTGCCAGCAGCTTAGAATTCACGAATGAGCAGTTCTTC
>TRBV2|many|.|TRBJ2-3
CASRESDTQYF
TGTGCCAGCAGAGAGAGCGATACGCAGTATTTT
>TRBV2|.|.|TRBJ1-2
CASRPPTWEPNYGYTF
TGTGCCAGCAGGCCGCCCACCTGGGAGCCTAACTATGGCTACACCTTC
>TRBV4-1|.|.|TRBJ1-6
CASSRGTSESPLHF
TGCGCCAGCAGCAGGGGGACGTCCGAATCACCCCTCCACTTT
>TRBV6-1|many|TRBD1|TRBJ2-7
CASTYNRGPSGEQYF
TGTGCCAGCACCTACAACAGGGGGCCGAGCGGGGAGCAGTACTTC
>TRBV19|once|.|TRBJ2-4
CASSIRELAKNIQYF
TGTGCCAGTAGTATAAGGGAACTAGCCAAAAACATTCAGTACTTC
>TRBV28|many|TRBD1|TRBJ1-6
CASTTGASYNSPLHF
TGTGCCAGCACTACAGGGGCCTCCTATAATTCACCCCTCCACTTT
>TRBV24-1|many|.|TRBJ2-1
CATSDQQSWGLSTYNEQFF
TGTGCCACCAGTGACCAACAAAGTTGGGGGCTAAGCACCTACAATGAGCAGTTCTTC
>TRBV20-1|many|.|TRBJ1-2
CSARNRNYGYTF
TGCAGTGCTAGAAACAGGAACTATGGCTACACCTTC
>TRBV10-3|few|TRBD1|TRBJ1-2
CAISEGQGYGYTF
TGTGCCATCAGTGAGGGACAGGGCTATGGCTACACCTTC
>TRBV2|.|TRBD1|TRBJ1-5
CASSETGGQMGQPQHF
TGTGCCAGCAGTGAGACAGGGGGCCAAATGGGTCAGCCCCAGCATTTT